Following are 5 T cell receptor beta chains from one sample sequenced in a study of metastatic and nonmetastatic thyroid tumors. Thyroid surgery took place with no prior treatment in any patient. From the PCR reads, TCRdb re-called clones with MiXCR. The profile covers over 4,000 clones, with approximately 19% appearing a single time and 16% taken by the ten largest. What was sequenced was adjacent normal tissue. The source of these receptors is a female donor with papillary thyroid cancer or a benign thyroid nodule (not recorded which). Some clones in this sample may be carry-over from other donors' samples.

With regard to this clone: One junction end disagrees with the germline gene, perhaps due to a read error. This chain connects TRBV7-9 to TRBJ1-1; D is possibly TRBD1 (5 bases). CDR1 is SEHNR, CDR2 FQNEAQ, per germline (reference sequence). This CDR3 has 11 amino acids. CDR3 in amino acids: CVSILGPEAFF. The CDR3 DNA follows: TGTGTCAGCATCTTGGGACCTGAAGCTTTCTTT.

The chain links TRBV27 to TRBJ2-7; TRBD2 might be the D (5 bases). The CDR3 is made up of 16 amino acids. The V gene's germline CDR1 is MNHEY and CDR2 SMNVEV (reference sequence). CDR3 nucleotide sequence: TGTGCCAGCAGACTCCCCCCCCAAGGGAGATCCTACGAGAAGTACGTC. Protein product: CASRLPPQGRSYEKYV.

This clone was seen at least ten times. The chain combines TRBV20-1 with TRBJ1-5; 9 positions match TRBD1. Germline CDR1 is DFQATT and CDR2 is SNEGSKA (reference sequence). CDR3 length: 16 amino acids. The junction had 17 bases not matched to a gene; V was cut back by 7 bases and J by 7 bases. The CDR3 nucleotides read TGCAGTGTACCGCCCCGATGGGACAGGGCAGGACAGCCCCAGCATTTT. Translation: CSVPPRWDRAGQPQHF.

This clone is termed large (0.1 to 1%). The germline gene is not matched at one end of the junction; a read error may be the cause. V gene TRBV6-1 combines with J gene TRBJ1-3; weak D call: TRBD1 (5 bases). The CDR3 loop spans 16 amino acids. Germline-derived CDR1 and CDR2 are MNHNS and SASEGT. The DNA for the CDR3 is TGTGCCAGCAGCGAAGCCCCAGGGCAGGGTGGAAACACCATATATTTT. Translated: CASSEAPGQGGNTIYF.

This clone rates as medium-sized. V gene TRBV2 combines with J gene TRBJ1-2; 11 nucleotides match TRBD1. The CDR3 is 15 residues long. Trimming took 7 bases from V and 8 from J; bases not matched to a gene: 12. The germline CDR1 and CDR2 sequences are SNHLY and FYNNEI. The CDR3 sequence is CASTMNEGTGGGYTF. The CDR3 DNA is TGTGCCAGCACTATGAATGAAGGGACAGGGGGAGGCTACACCTTC.